Below, 5 T cell receptor beta chains from the same sample are listed, as sequenced in a study of blood T cell repertoires in COVID-19. The repertoire was sequenced with immunoSEQ multiplex PCR; TCRdb's copy has only in-frame clones and lacks some. The data contain around 340,000 clones, around four fifths of them singletons. Sequencing used peripheral blood. These receptors all stem from a man aged 25-45 years with active or convalescent COVID-19.

This chain joins TRBV27 and TRBJ1-4, with D unresolved. Trimming pared 1 base from V and 0 bases from J, leaving 6 bases between. Germline V gene lookup returns CDR1 MNHEY and CDR2 SMNVEV (reference sequence). CDR3 length equals 15 residues. The CDR3 loop reads CASSLFGATNEKLFF. The CDR3 nucleotides read TGTGCCAGCAGTTTATTCGGTGCAACTAATGAAAAACTGTTTTTT.

Written as DNA, the CDR3 is TGTGCCAGCAGTTTTTTCGGGACTAGCGCCTCCCGGGCAGATACGCAGTATTTT. This translates into CASSFFGTSASRADTQYF. This chain uses TRBV6-2 or TRBV6-3 with TRBJ2-3; 10 bases line up with TRBD2. From germline, CDR1 is MNHEY and CDR2 SVGEGT. The CDR3 is made up of 18 amino acids. With 4 bases clipped from V and 4 bases from J, the junction kept 14 bases outside the gene matches.

The rearrangement uses TRBV11-2 and TRBJ2-1; 13 bases line up with TRBD2. The CDR3 length is 14 residues. The V and J ends lost 5 bases and 8 bases, in that order; junction bases with no gene match: 3. Germline lookup yields CDR1 SGHAT and CDR2 FQNNGV. The CDR3 sequence is CASSPGLAGDEQFF. DNA for the CDR3: TGTGCCAGCAGCCCCGGACTAGCGGGAGATGAGCAGTTCTTC. The full variable domain, with the rest looked up from reference TRBV11-2 and TRBJ2-1, is EAGVAQSPRYKIIEKRQSVAFWCNPISGHATLYWYQQILGQGPKLLIQFQNNGVVDDSQLPKDRFSAERLKGVDSTLKIQPAKLEDSAVYLCASSPGLAGDEQFFGPGTRLTVL.

The V gene is TRBV6-2 or TRBV6-3, the J gene TRBJ1-5, with TRBD1 matching over 8 bases. J lost 5 bases, V lost 4 bases, and 4 bases had no gene match. Germline CDR1 reads MNHEY; CDR2 reads SVGEGT. The CDR3 runs 14 residues. Here the CDR3 reads CASSLQGEYQPQHF. CDR3 DNA sequence: TGTGCCAGCAGTTTACAGGGGGAGTATCAGCCCCAGCATTTT.

The chain couples TRBV19 to TRBJ1-2; 7 nucleotides line up with TRBD1. Germline V lookup: CDR1 LNHDA, CDR2 SQIVND (reference sequence). The CDR3 contains 14 residues. J was trimmed by 7 bases and V by 4 bases; bases with no gene match: 9. The CDR3 sequence is CASSTPDRIFGYTF. The CDR3 bases are TGTGCCAGTAGTACCCCGGACAGGATCTTTGGCTACACCTTC.